The TCR beta chain under discussion was sequenced for a study of tumor-infiltrating lymphocytes in localized non-small cell lung cancer. Here immunoSEQ multiplex PCR was the method, and the copy in TCRdb shows in-frame clones only, minus some. This repertoire shows approximately 10,000 clones, 60% found once; its top ten account for 11%. V was pared by 2 bases and J by 0 bases, with 6 bases between. Germline V gene data show CDR1 as SGDLS and CDR2 as YYNGEE. The CDR3 loop spans 15 amino acids. Sample share makes this clone medium-sized. The sequenced sample was uninvolved lung tissue not adjacent to the tumor. This TCR was sampled from a human donor with non-small cell lung cancer. The V gene is TRBV9, the J gene TRBJ1-6; D is uncertain. CDR3 sequence: CASSVGSSYNSPLHF. The CDR3 bases are TGTGCCAGCAGCGTGGGGAGCTCCTATAATTCACCCCTCCACTTT.